What follows describes a single T cell receptor (beta chain). TCRdb processed the 5' RACE reads anew with MiXCR; each CDR3 protein has one entry. Of approximately 890,000 distinct CDR3 sequences in the sample, 9% to 15% are singletons; the top ten hold around 1.6%. This specimen belongs to a study of identical twins. V lost 10 bases, J lost 6 bases, and 12 bases stayed unmatched. The CDR3 is 14 amino acids. This same sample was also part of a study on yellow fever vaccine responses in identical twins.

Sequencing used PBMCs. This chain links TRBV12-3 or TRBV12-4 with TRBJ2-1; 7 bases fit TRBD2. This clonotype was obtained from a young woman in good health. The CDR3 sequence is CATRVSGTTNEQFF. CDR3 DNA sequence: TGTGCCACCCGCGTGTCGGGGACTACCAATGAGCAGTTCTTC.